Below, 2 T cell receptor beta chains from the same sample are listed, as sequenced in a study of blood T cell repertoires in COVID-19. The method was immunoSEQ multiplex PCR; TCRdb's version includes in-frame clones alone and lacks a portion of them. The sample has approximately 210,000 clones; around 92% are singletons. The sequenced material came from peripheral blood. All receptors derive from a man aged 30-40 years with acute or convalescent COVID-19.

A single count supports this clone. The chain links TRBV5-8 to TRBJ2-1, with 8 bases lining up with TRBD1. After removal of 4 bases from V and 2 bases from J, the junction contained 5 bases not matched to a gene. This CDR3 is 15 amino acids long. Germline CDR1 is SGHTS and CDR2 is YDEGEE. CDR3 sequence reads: CASSTTGDTYNEQFF. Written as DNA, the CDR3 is TGTGCCAGCAGCACGACAGGGGACACCTACAATGAGCAGTTCTTC.

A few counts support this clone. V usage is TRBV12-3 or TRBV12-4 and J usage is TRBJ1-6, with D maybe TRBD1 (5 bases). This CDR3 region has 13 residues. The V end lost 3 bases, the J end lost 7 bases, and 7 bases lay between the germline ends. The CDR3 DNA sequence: TGTGCCAGCAGTTTGGCAGGGAATTCACCCCTCCACTTT. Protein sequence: CASSLAGNSPLHF.